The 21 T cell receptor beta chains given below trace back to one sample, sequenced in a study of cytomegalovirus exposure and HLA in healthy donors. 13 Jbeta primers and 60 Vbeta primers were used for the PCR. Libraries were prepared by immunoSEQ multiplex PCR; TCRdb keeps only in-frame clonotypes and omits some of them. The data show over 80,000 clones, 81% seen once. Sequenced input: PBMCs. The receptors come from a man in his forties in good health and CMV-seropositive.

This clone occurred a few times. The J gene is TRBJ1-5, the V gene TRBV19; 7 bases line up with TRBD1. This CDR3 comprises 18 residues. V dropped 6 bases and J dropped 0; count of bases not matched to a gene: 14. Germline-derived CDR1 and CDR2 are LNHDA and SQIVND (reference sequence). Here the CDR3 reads CASRLAGTEAYSNQPQHF. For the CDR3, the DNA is TGTGCCAGTAGACTGGCCGGGACAGAGGCCTATAGCAATCAGCCCCAGCATTTT.

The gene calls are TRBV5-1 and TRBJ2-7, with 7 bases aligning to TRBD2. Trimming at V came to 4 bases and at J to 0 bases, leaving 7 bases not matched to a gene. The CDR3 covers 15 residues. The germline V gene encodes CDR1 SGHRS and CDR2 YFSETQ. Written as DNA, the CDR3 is TGCGCCAGCAGCCCGGTAGCGGGCAGCTCCTACGAGCAGTACTTC. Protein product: CASSPVAGSSYEQYF. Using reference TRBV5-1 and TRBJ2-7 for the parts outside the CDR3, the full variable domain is KAGVTQTPRYLIKTRGQQVTLSCSPISGHRSVSWYQQTPGQGLQFLFEYFSETQRNKGNFPGRFSGRQFSNSRSEMNVSTLELGDSALYLCASSPVAGSSYEQYFGPGTRLTVT.

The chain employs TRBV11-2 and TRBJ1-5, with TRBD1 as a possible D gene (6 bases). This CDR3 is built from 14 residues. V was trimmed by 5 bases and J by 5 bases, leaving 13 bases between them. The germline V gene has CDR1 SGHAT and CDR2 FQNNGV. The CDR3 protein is CASSRQGMDQPQHF. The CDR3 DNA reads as TGTGCCAGCAGCCGCCAGGGGATGGATCAGCCCCAGCATTTT. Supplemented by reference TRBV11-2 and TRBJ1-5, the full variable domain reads EAGVAQSPRYKIIEKRQSVAFWCNPISGHATLYWYQQILGQGPKLLIQFQNNGVVDDSQLPKDRFSAERLKGVDSTLKIQPAKLEDSAVYLCASSRQGMDQPQHFGDGTRLSIL.

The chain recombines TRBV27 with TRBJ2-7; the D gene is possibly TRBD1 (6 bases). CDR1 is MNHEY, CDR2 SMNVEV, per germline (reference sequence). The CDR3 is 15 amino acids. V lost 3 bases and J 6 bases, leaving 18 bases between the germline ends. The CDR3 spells CASSFVGARSSEQYF. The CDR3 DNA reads TGTGCCAGCAGTTTCGTGGGGGCGCGATCCAGCGAGCAGTACTTC.

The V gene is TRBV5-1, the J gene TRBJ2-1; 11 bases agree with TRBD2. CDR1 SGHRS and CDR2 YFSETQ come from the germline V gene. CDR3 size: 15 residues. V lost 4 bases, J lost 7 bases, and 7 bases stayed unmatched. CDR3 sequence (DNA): TGCGCCAGCAGCGTAGCGGGAGGGCGTTATAATGAGCAGTTCTTC. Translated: CASSVAGGRYNEQFF.

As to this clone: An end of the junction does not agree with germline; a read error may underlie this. For the CDR3, the DNA is TGCGCCAGCAGCCAGCCCGGACTAGCGGAAAACAGTCAGTACTTC. Protein sequence: CASSQPGLAENSQYF. V usage is TRBV4-1 and J usage is TRBJ2-4; the match to TRBD2 covers 10 bases. Germline CDR1 is MGHRA and CDR2 is YSYEKL. CDR3 length equals 15 residues.

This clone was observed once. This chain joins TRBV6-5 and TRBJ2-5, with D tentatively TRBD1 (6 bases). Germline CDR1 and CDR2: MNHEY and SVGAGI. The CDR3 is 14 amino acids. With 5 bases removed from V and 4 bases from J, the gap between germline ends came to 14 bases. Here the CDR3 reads CASSPSGAGETQYF. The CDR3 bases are TGTGCCAGCAGTCCCTCAGGGGCAGGAGAGACCCAGTACTTC.

CDR3 sequence (DNA): TGTGCCAGCAGTTTATTGAGCAGGGACACTGAAGCTTTCTTT. Amino acid sequence: CASSLLSRDTEAFF. V is TRBV27 and J is TRBJ1-1; D possibly corresponds to TRBD1 (5 bases). Trimming left V 1 base short and J 3 bases short, with 9 bases between. Germline V gives CDR1 MNHEY, CDR2 SMNVEV (reference sequence). The CDR3 totals 14 residues.

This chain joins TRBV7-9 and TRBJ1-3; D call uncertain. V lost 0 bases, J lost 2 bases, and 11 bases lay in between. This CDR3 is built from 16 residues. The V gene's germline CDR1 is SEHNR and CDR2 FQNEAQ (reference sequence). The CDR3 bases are TGTGCCAGCAGCTTAGCGTCCGCCCAGGCTGGAAACACCATATATTTT. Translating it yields CASSLASAQAGNTIYF.

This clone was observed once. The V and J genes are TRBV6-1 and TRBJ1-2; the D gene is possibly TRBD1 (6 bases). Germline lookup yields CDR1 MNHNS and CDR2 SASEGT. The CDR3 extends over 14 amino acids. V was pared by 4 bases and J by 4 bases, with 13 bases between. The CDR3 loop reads CASSGGHTSYGYTF. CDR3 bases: TGTGCCAGCAGTGGGGGGCACACAAGCTATGGCTACACCTTC.

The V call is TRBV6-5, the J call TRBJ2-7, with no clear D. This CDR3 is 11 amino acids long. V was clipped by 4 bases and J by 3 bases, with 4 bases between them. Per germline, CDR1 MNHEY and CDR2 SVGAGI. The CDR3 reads CASSSYYEQYF. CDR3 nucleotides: TGTGCCAGCAGTTCCTACTACGAGCAGTACTTC.

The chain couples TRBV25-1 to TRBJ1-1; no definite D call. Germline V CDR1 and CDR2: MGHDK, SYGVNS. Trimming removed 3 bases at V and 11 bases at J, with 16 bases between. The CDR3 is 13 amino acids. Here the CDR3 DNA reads TGTGCCAGCAGTGACCAAGTACCCGGTGAGGCTTTCTTT. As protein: CASSDQVPGEAFF.

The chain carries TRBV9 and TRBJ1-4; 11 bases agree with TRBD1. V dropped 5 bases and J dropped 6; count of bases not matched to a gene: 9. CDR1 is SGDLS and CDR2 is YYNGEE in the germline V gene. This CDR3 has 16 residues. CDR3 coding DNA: TGTGCCAGCAGGACGGGACAGGGGGGTTTCGATGAAAAACTGTTTTTT. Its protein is CASRTGQGGFDEKLFF. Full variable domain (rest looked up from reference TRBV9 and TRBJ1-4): DSGVTQTPKHLITATGQRVTLRCSPRSGDLSVYWYQQSLDQGLQFLIQYYNGEERAKGNILERFSAQQFPDLHSELNLSSLELGDSALYFCASRTGQGGFDEKLFFGSGTQLSVL.

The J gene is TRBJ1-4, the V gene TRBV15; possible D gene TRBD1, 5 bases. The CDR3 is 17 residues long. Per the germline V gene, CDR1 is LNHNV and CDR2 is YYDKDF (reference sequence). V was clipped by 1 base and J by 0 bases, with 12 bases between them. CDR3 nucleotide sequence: TGTGCCACCAGCAGAGGACGGGGGGAGGCAACTAATGAAAAACTGTTTTTT. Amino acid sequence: CATSRGRGEATNEKLFF.

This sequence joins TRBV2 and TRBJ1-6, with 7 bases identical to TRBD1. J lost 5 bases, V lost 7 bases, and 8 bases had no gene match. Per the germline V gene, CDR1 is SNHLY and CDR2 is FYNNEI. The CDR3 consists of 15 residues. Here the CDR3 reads CASIVPGTDNSPLHF. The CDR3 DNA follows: TGTGCCAGCATCGTCCCCGGGACAGATAATTCACCCCTCCACTTT.

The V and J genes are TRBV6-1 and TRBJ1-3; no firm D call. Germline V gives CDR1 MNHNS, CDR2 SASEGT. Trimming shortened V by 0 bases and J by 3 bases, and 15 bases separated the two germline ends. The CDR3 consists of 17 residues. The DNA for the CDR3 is TGTGCCAGCAGTGAAGCGCTTCCCGGGGTCATTGGAAACACCATATATTTT. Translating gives CASSEALPGVIGNTIYF.

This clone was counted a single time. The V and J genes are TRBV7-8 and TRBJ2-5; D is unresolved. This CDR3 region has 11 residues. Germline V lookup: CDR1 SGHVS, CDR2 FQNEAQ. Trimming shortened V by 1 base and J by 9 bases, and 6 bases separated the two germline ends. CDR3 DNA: TGTGCCAGCAGCTTAGGAGCACCCCAGTACTTC. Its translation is CASSLGAPQYF. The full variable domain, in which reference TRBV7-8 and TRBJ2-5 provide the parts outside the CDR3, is GAGVSQSPRYKVAKRGQDVALRCDPISGHVSLFWYQQALGQGPEFLTYFQNEAQLDKSGLPSDRFFAERPEGSVSTLKIQRTQQEDSAVYLCASSLGAPQYFGPGTRLLVL.

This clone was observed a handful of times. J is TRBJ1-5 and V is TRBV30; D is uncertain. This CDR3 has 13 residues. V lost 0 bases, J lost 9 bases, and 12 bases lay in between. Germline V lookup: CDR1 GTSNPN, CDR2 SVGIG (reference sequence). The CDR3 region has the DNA TGTGCCTGGAGTGTAAGAGCGTTAGGGCCCCAGCATTTT. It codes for CAWSVRALGPQHF.

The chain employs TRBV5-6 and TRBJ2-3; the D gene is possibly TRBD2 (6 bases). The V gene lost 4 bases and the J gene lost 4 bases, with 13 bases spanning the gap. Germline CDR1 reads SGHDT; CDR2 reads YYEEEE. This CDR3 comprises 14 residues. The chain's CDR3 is CASSAWTTPDTQYF. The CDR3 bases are TGTGCCAGCAGCGCATGGACTACGCCAGATACGCAGTATTTT.

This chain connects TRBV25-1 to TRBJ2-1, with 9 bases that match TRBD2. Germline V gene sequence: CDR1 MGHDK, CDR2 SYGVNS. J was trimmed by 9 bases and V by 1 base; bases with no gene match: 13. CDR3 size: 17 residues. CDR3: CASSESERGAILGEQFF. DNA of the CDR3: TGTGCCAGCAGTGAATCAGAGCGGGGGGCCATATTGGGTGAGCAGTTCTTC.

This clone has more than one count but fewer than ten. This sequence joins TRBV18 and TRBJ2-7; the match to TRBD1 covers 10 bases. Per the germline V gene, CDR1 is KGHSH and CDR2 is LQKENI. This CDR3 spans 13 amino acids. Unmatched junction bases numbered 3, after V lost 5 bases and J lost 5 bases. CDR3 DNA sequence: TGTGCCAGCTCAGTGACAGGGGGCAACGAGCAGTACTTC. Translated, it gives CASSVTGGNEQYF.